This passage covers 24 T cell receptor beta chains from one sample sequenced in a study of T cells expressing NK-cell markers. Using the 5' RACE reads, TCRdb records one entry per CDR3 protein without DNA. This specimen shows a few hundred thousand distinct CDR3 sequences; the ten leading clones hold under 6.5%. Sequenced input: blood T cells: a sorted CD56 or NKG2C T cell subset, CD4+ or CD8+ T cells, or bulk PBMC T cells (not recorded which). Receptors were obtained from a man aged 18-75 years in good health.

The chain links TRBV7-9 to TRBJ2-4; TCRdb lists TRBD1, though no DNA is available to test this call. Germline CDR1 SEHNR, CDR2 FQNEAQ (reference sequence). This CDR3 has 14 residues. CDR3 region: CASSSTGQGYIQYF.

Here the CDR3 reads CASSQDIVQLGNTIYF. The chain is built from TRBV4-2 and TRBJ1-3. Germline-derived CDR1 and CDR2 are LGHNA and YNFKEQ. This CDR3 has 16 amino acids.

This chain connects TRBV6-1 to TRBJ1-5. Per the germline V gene, CDR1 is MNHNS and CDR2 is SASEGT. The CDR3 loop spans 17 amino acids. The CDR3: CASSRWPLGRGEQPQHF.

The rearrangement joins TRBV20-1 to TRBJ2-4; TCRdb proposes TRBD1, but this gene call is untestable without DNA. Germline CDR1 DFQATT, CDR2 SNEGSKA (reference sequence). This CDR3 has 13 amino acids. The CDR3 spells CSAPRGTKNIQYF.

This rearrangement joins TRBV11-2 to TRBJ1-6; the TCRdb call, TRBD1, lacks DNA for checking. Germline loops: CDR1 SGHAT, CDR2 FQNNGV. CDR3 size: 18 residues. The CDR3 sequence: CASSLVHLGGSYNSPLHF.

This chain uses TRBV5-1 with TRBJ2-2; TCRdb returns TRBD1, unconfirmable since there is no DNA. This CDR3 is 15 amino acids long. Germline V gene sequence: CDR1 SGHRS, CDR2 YFSETQ. CDR3 region: CASSQDRGNTGELFF.

The chain carries TRBV5-1 and TRBJ2-5; as DNA is missing, the TRBD1 call by TCRdb cannot be tested. CDR3 length: 17 amino acids. Germline V lookup: CDR1 SGHRS, CDR2 YFSETQ. The CDR3 here is CASSLGLGTGLGETQYF.

The CDR3 loop is CASSLRGLQFF. This rearrangement joins TRBV6-6 to TRBJ2-1; checking the TCRdb D call of TRBD1 is not possible without DNA. The CDR3 is 11 residues long. CDR1 and CDR2 from the germline V gene are MNHNY and SVGAGI (reference sequence).

The rearrangement uses TRBV7-6 and TRBJ2-5; without DNA, the TCRdb call of TRBD2 cannot be checked. The CDR3 is made up of 15 amino acids. Germline lookup yields CDR1 SGHVS and CDR2 FNYEAQ. CDR3 amino acids: CASSSTGTSVQTQYF.

The chain combines TRBV5-1 with TRBJ2-3; no DNA is available, so the TRBD2 call from TCRdb remains unchecked. Germline CDR1 and CDR2: SGHRS and YFSETQ. The CDR3 is made up of 14 amino acids. CDR3 sequence reads: CASSLGDSGDAQYF.

The rearrangement joins TRBV6-1 to TRBJ2-7; TCRdb selects TRBD1, and the lack of DNA leaves this call unchecked. Germline V CDR1 and CDR2: MNHNS, SASEGT. This CDR3 spans 16 amino acids. The CDR3 is CASSRSGTGGSYEQYF.

This chain uses TRBV12-3 or TRBV12-4 with TRBJ2-7; the D call from TCRdb, TRBD1, cannot be confirmed without DNA. The CDR3 consists of 12 residues. The CDR3 loop is CASSLAPREQYF.

The rearrangement uses TRBV6-2 or TRBV6-3 and TRBJ2-6; the D gene TCRdb calls, TRBD1, cannot be checked with no DNA. This CDR3 has 19 residues. CDR1 MNHEY and CDR2 SVGEGT come from the germline V gene. CDR3 in amino acids: CASSWIKNRELSGANVLTF.

The V call is TRBV6-1, the J call TRBJ2-7; TCRdb indicates TRBD1, and absent DNA this call remains unverified. Germline V lookup: CDR1 MNHNS, CDR2 SASEGT. The CDR3 runs 15 residues. The CDR3 sequence: CASSEVNMGAYEQYF.

The chain uses TRBV7-3 and TRBJ2-2; with no DNA, the TCRdb D assignment of TRBD2 cannot be verified. Germline loops: CDR1 SGHTA, CDR2 FQGTGA. The CDR3 runs to 16 residues. The CDR3 spells CASSFRGGPGTGELFF.

The chain's CDR3 is CASSKVQGAEYEQYF. The chain carries TRBV21-1 and TRBJ2-7; TCRdb designates TRBD1, a call that cannot be tested without DNA. TRBV21-1 is listed as a pseudogene. This CDR3 has 15 amino acids.

The chain joins TRBV7-3 to TRBJ2-5. The germline gives CDR1 SGHTA, CDR2 FQGTGA. This CDR3 has 14 residues. The CDR3 reads CASSLSGTGETQYF.

The CDR3 sequence: CASSLFLTSTDTQYF. The V and J genes are TRBV7-6 and TRBJ2-3. The length of the CDR3 is 15 residues. Germline assignment: CDR1 SGHVS and CDR2 FNYEAQ.

The V and J genes are TRBV28 and TRBJ1-4. The germline V gene encodes CDR1 MDHEN and CDR2 SYDVKM. The CDR3 has 12 amino acids. The CDR3 reads CASSLVGEKLFF.

The chain has TRBV25-1 and TRBJ2-1; the D call from TCRdb, TRBD2, cannot be confirmed without DNA. Germline V gene sequence: CDR1 MGHDK, CDR2 SYGVNS. CDR3 size: 13 residues. The CDR3 sequence is CASSGPSGGEQFF.

The CDR3 loop is CASSPPWGTEAFF. The rearrangement joins TRBV16 to TRBJ1-1; TCRdb reports TRBD1, a call that lacks DNA to check it against. Germline V gene data show CDR1 as KGHSY and CDR2 as FQNENV. This CDR3 has 13 residues.

V gene TRBV12-3 or TRBV12-4 combines with J gene TRBJ1-5; TCRdb's D gene call, TRBD1, goes unchecked for lack of DNA. CDR3 length: 14 amino acids. The CDR3 region is CASTPNRGNQPQHF.

The V call is TRBV27, the J call TRBJ1-5; the TCRdb call, TRBD1, lacks DNA for checking. This CDR3 has 16 residues. Germline V gene data show CDR1 as MNHEY and CDR2 as SMNVEV (reference sequence). CDR3 sequence: CASSFRLQGSNQPQHF.

V is TRBV5-1 and J is TRBJ2-6; TCRdb returns TRBD1, unconfirmable since there is no DNA. The CDR3 length is 19 residues. Per the germline V gene, CDR1 is SGHRS and CDR2 is YFSETQ. The chain's CDR3 is CASSGGTGESLSGANVLTF.